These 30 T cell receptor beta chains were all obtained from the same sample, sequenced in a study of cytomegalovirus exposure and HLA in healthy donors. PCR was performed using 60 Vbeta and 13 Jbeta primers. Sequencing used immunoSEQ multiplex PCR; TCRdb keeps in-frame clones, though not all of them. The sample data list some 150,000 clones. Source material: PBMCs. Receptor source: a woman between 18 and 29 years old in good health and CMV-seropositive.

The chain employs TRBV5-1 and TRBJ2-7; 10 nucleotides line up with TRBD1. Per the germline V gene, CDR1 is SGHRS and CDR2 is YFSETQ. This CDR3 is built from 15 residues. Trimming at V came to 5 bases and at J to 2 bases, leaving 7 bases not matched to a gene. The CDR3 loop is CASRPGQGVPYEQYF. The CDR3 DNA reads TGCGCCAGCAGACCCGGACAGGGGGTGCCCTACGAGCAGTACTTC.

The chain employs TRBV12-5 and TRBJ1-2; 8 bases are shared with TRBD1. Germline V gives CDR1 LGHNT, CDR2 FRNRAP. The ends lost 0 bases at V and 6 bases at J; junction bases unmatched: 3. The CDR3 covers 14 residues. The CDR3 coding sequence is TGTGCTAGTGGTTTGGTAGCAGGGGGCAATGGCTACACCTTC. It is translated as CASGLVAGGNGYTF.

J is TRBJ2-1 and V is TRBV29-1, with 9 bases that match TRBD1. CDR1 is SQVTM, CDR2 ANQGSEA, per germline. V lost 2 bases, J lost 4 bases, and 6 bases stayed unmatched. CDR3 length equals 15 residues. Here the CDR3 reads CSVEQDRGNYNEQFF. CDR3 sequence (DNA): TGCAGCGTTGAACAAGACAGGGGGAATTACAATGAGCAGTTCTTC.

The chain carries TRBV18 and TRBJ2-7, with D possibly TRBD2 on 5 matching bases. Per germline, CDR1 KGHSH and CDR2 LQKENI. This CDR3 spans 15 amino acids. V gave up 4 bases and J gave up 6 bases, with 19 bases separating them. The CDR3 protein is CASSRGVGNTGEQYF. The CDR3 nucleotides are TGTGCCAGCTCACGGGGAGTAGGAAATACCGGCGAGCAGTACTTC.

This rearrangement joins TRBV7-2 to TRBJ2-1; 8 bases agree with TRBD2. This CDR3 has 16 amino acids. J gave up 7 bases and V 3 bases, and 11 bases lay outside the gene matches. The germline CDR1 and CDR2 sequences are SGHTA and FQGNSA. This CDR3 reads CASSFRSRGAGNEQFF. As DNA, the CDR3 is TGTGCCAGCAGCTTCCGCTCGCGGGGGGCTGGAAATGAGCAGTTCTTC.

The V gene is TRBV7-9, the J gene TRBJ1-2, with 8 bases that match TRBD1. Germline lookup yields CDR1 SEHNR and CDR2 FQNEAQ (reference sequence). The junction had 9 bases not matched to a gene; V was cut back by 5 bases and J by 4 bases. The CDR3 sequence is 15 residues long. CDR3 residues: CASSPSRGRPYGYTF. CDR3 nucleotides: TGTGCCAGCAGCCCGAGCAGGGGGCGTCCCTATGGCTACACCTTC.

CDR3 region: CASSQTTPDTQYF. The CDR3 region has the DNA TGTGCCAGCAGCCAAACTACCCCAGATACGCAGTATTTT. This sequence joins TRBV14 and TRBJ2-3; the D is unclear. The CDR3 consists of 13 residues. Trimming took 2 bases from V and 4 from J, leaving 7 bases between them. Germline V gene data show CDR1 as SGHDN and CDR2 as FVKESK.

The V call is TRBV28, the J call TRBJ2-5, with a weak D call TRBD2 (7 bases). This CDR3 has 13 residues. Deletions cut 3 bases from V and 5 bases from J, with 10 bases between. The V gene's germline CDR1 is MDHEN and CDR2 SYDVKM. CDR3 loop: CASSLGGLETQYF. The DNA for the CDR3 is TGTGCCAGCAGTTTGGGGGGGCTGGAGACCCAGTACTTC.

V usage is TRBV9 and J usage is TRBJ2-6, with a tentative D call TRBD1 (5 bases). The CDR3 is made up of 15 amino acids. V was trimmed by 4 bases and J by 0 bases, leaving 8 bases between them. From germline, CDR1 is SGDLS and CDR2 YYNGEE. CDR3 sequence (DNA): TGTGCCAGCAGCCCAGGGATCTCTGGGGCCAACGTCCTGACTTTC. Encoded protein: CASSPGISGANVLTF.

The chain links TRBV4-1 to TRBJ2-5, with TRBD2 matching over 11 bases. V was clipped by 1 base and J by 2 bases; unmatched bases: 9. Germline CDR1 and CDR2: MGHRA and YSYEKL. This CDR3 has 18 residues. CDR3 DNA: TGCGCCAGCAGCCAAGTCCTCCAGTTAGCGGGGGGGCAAGAGACCCAGTACTTC. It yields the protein CASSQVLQLAGGQETQYF.

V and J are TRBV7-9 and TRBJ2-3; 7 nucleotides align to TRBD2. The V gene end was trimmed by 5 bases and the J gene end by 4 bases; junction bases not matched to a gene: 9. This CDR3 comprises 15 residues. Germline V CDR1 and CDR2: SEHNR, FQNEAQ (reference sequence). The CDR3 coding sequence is TGTGCCAGCAGCCCCCCGTATGGGGGGGCAGATACGCAGTATTTT. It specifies CASSPPYGGADTQYF. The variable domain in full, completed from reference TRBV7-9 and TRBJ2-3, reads DTGVSQNPRHKITKRGQNVTFRCDPISEHNRLYWYRQTLGQGPEFLTYFQNEAQLEKSRLLSDRFSAERPKGSFSTLEIQRTEQGDSAMYLCASSPPYGGADTQYFGPGTRLTVL.

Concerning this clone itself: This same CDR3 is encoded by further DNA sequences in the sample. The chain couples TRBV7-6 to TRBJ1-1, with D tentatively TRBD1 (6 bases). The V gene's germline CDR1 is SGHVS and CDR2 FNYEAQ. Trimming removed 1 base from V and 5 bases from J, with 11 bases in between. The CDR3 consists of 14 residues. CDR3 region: CASSLVQGKTEAFF. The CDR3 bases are TGTGCCAGCAGCTTAGTACAGGGAAAGACTGAAGCTTTCTTT. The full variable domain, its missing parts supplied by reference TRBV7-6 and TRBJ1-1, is GAGVSQSPRYKVTKRGQDVALRCDPISGHVSLYWYRQALGQGPEFLTYFNYEAQQDKSGLPNDRFSAERPEGSISTLTIQRTEQRDSAMYRCASSLVQGKTEAFFGQGTRLTVV.

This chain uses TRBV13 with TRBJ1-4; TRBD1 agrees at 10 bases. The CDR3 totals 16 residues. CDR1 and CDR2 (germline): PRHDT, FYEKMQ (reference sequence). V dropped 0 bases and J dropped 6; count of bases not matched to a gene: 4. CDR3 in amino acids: CASSLGFGTGDEKLFF. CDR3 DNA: TGTGCCAGCAGCTTAGGCTTTGGGACAGGGGATGAAAAACTGTTTTTT.

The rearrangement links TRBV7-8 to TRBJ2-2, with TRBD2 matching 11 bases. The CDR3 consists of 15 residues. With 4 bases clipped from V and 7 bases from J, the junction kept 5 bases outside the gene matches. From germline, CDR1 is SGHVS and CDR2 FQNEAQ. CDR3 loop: CASSYSGRVGGELFF. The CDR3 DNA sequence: TGTGCCAGCAGCTATAGCGGGAGGGTAGGCGGGGAGCTGTTTTTT.

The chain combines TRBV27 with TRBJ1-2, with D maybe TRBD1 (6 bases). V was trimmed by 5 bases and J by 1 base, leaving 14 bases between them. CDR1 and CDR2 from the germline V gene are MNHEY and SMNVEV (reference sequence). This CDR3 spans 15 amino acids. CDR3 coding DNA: TGTGCCAGCAGTCCGGGGACACTAAGTAACTATGGCTACACCTTC. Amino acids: CASSPGTLSNYGYTF.

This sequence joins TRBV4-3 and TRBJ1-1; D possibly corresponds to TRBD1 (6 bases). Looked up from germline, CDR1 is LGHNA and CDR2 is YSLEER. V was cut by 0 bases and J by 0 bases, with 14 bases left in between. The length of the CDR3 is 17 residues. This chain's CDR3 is CASSQDWVGHMNTEAFF. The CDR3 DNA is TGCGCCAGCAGCCAAGACTGGGTGGGACATATGAACACTGAAGCTTTCTTT.

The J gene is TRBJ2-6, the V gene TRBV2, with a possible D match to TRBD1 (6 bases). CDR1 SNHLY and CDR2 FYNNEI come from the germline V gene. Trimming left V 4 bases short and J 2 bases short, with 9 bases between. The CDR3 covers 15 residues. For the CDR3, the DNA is TGTGCCAGCAGTGCTACAGGGACTGGGGCCAACGTCCTGACTTTC. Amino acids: CASSATGTGANVLTF.

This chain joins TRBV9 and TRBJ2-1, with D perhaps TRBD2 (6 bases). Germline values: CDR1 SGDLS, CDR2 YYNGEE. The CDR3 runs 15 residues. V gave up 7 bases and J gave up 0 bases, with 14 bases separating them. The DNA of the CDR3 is TGTGCCAGCGTCCGACTAGTGGCCTCCTACAATGAGCAGTTCTTC. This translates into CASVRLVASYNEQFF.

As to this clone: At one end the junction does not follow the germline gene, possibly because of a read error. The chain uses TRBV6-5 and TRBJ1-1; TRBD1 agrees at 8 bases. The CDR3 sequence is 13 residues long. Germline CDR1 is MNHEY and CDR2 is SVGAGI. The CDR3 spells CASSANARQGNVF. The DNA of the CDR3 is TGTGCCAGCAGTGCCAACGCCCGACAGGGGAATGTCTTT.

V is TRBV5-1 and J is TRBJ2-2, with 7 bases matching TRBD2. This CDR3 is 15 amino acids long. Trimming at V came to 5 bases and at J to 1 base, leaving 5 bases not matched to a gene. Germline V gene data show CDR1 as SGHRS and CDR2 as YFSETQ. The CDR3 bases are TGCGCCAGCAGGCGACTAGCAGTGAACACCGGGGAGCTGTTTTTT. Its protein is CASRRLAVNTGELFF.

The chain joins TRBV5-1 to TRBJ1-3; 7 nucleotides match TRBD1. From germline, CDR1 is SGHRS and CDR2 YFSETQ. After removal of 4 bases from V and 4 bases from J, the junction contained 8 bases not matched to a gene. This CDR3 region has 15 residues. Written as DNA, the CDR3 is TGCGCCAGCAGCCCCAGGGGGGCGCGCGGAAACACCATATATTTT. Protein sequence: CASSPRGARGNTIYF.

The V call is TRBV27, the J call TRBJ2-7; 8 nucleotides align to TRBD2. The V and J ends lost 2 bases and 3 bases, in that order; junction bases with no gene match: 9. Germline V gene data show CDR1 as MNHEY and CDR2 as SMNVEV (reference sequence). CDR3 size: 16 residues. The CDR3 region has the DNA TGTGCCAGCAGTTTAGGGTCTAGCGGGCGATTCTACGAGCAGTACTTC. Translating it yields CASSLGSSGRFYEQYF.

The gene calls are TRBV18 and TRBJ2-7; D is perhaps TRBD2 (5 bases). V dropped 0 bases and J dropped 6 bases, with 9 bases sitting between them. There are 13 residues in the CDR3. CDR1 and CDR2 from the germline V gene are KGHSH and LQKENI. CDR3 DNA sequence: TGTGCCAGCTCACCACCAACTAGATCCGAGCAGTACTTC. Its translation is CASSPPTRSEQYF.

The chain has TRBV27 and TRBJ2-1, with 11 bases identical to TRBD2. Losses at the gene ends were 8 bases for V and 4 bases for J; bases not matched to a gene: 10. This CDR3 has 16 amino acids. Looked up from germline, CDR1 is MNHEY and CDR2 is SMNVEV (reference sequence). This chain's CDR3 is CASRSPGTSGYNEQFF. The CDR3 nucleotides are TGTGCCAGCCGCTCCCCCGGGACTAGCGGTTACAATGAGCAGTTCTTC.

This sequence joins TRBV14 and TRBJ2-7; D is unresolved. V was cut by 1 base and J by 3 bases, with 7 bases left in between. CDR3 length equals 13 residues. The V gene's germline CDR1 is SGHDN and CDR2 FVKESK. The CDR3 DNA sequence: TGTGCCAGCAGCCAAGGGCCATTCTACGAGCAGTACTTC. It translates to CASSQGPFYEQYF.

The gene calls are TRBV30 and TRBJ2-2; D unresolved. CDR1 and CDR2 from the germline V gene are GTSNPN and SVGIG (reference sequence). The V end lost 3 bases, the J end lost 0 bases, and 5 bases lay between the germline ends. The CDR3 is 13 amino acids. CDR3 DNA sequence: TGTGCCTGGAGCACAGCGAACACCGGGGAGCTGTTTTTT. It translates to CAWSTANTGELFF.

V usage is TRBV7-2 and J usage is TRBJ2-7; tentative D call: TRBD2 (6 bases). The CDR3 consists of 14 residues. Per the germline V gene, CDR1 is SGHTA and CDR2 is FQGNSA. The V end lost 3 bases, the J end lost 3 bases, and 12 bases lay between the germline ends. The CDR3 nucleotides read TGTGCCAGCAGCTTGAGTAGCGGAGACTACGAGCAGTACTTC. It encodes CASSLSSGDYEQYF.

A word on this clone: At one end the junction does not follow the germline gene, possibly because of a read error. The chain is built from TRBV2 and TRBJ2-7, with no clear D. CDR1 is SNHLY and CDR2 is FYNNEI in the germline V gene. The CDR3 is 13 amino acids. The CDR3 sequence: CASSEHLATVGNF. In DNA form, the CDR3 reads TGTGCCAGCAGTGAACATCTGGCTACAGTAGGAAATTTC.

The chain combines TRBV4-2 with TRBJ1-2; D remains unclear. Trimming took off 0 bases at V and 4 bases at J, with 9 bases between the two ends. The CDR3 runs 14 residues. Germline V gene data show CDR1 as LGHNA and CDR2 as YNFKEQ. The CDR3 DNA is TGTGCCAGCAGCCAAGACCCCGGGTTCTATGGCTACACCTTC. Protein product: CASSQDPGFYGYTF.

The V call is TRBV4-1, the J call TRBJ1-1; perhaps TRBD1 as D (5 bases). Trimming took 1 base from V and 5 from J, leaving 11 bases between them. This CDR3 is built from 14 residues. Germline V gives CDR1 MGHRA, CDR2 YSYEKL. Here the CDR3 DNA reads TGCGCCAGCAGCCAAGTGGGGGGGGTAACTGAAGCTTTCTTT. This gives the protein CASSQVGGVTEAFF.